The next 24 T cell receptor beta chains were all read from a single sample in a study of blood T cell repertoires in COVID-19. Sequencing used immunoSEQ multiplex PCR; TCRdb keeps in-frame clones, though not all of them. The sample yields under 85,000 clones, around 80% seen once. The source material was peripheral blood. These TCRs come from a man at least 80 years old with acute or convalescent COVID-19.

V and J are TRBV6-5 and TRBJ1-3; 7 bases match TRBD1. The CDR3 loop spans 15 amino acids. The V and J ends lost 0 bases and 4 bases, in that order; junction bases with no gene match: 3. Germline V gene lookup returns CDR1 MNHEY and CDR2 SVGAGI. The CDR3 nucleotides read TGTGCCAGCAGTTACTCCGACAGGGTGGGAAACACCATATATTTT. Translated: CASSYSDRVGNTIYF.

V gene TRBV6-5 combines with J gene TRBJ1-2, with a possible D match to TRBD1 (6 bases). The CDR3 is made up of 14 amino acids. Trimming took 6 bases from V and 8 from J, leaving 19 bases between them. Germline V lookup: CDR1 MNHEY, CDR2 SVGAGI. The CDR3 loop is CASRTSGEGGGYTF. The CDR3 region has the DNA TGTGCCAGCAGAACCTCAGGGGAGGGTGGAGGCTACACCTTC.

The V and J genes are TRBV5-1 and TRBJ1-2, with D perhaps matching TRBD1 (6 bases). The CDR3 runs 16 residues. The germline V gene has CDR1 SGHRS and CDR2 YFSETQ. V lost 0 bases and J 7 bases, leaving 19 bases between the germline ends. The CDR3 nucleotides are TGCGCCAGCAGCTTGGACGACGGGAGGGGGATGGTTGGCTACACCTTC. Amino acids: CASSLDDGRGMVGYTF.

This clone was seen a single time. The gene calls are TRBV7-2 and TRBJ2-7; possible D gene TRBD1, 6 bases. From germline, CDR1 is SGHTA and CDR2 FQGNSA. The CDR3 is 14 residues long. V was pared by 1 base and J by 6 bases, with 13 bases between. Written as DNA, the CDR3 is TGTGCCAGCAGCTTAGAGAGCGGACAGTCCGAGCAGTACTTC. This codes for CASSLESGQSEQYF.

The chain recombines TRBV20-1 with TRBJ1-4, with TRBD1 as a possible D gene (6 bases). V was trimmed by 3 bases and J by 3 bases, leaving 26 bases between them. CDR3 length: 19 residues. Germline CDR1 DFQATT, CDR2 SNEGSKA (reference sequence). The CDR3 coding sequence is TGCAGTGCTAGTTACCCGGGGGCCGGGGCCCGGGGGGCTAATGAAAAACTGTTTTTT. Translating gives CSASYPGAGARGANEKLFF.

CDR3 DNA: TGCGCCAGCAGCCAAAACGACCAGGGGAGAGACTATGGCTACACCTTC. Amino acids: CASSQNDQGRDYGYTF. J is TRBJ1-2 and V is TRBV4-3; possibly TRBD1 for D (6 bases). CDR1 LGHNA and CDR2 YSLEER come from the germline V gene. There are 16 residues in the CDR3. V was pared by 2 bases and J by 3 bases, with 16 bases between.

The genes are TRBV29-1 and TRBJ1-2, with D perhaps matching TRBD1 (6 bases). V shed 6 bases and J shed 1 base, with 18 bases lying between them. Germline loops: CDR1 SQVTM, CDR2 ANQGSEA. The CDR3 is 15 residues long. The CDR3, as DNA: TGCAGCGTACGAGCACAGGGAAACTTTAACTATGGCTACACCTTC. It encodes CSVRAQGNFNYGYTF. The entire variable domain, with the rest obtained from reference TRBV29-1 and TRBJ1-2, is as follows: SAVISQKPSRDICQRGTSLTIQCQVDSQVTMMFWYRQQPGQSLTLIATANQGSEATYESGFVIDKFPISRPNLTFSTLTVSNMSPEDSSIYLCSVRAQGNFNYGYTFGSGTRLTVV.

This rearrangement joins TRBV2 to TRBJ2-1, with D possibly being TRBD1 (5 bases). CDR1 SNHLY and CDR2 FYNNEI come from the germline V gene. The CDR3 covers 12 residues. Trimming removed 5 bases from V and 9 bases from J, with 11 bases in between. This chain's CDR3 is CASSPDSGEQFF. The CDR3, as DNA: TGTGCCAGCAGTCCTGACAGTGGTGAGCAGTTCTTC.

This clone was seen only once. This sequence joins TRBV4-1 and TRBJ1-1, with a possible D match to TRBD1 (6 bases). The germline V and J ends were trimmed by 9 bases and 1 base, with 15 bases remaining between them. Germline V gives CDR1 MGHRA, CDR2 YSYEKL. This CDR3 has 14 residues. CDR3 DNA: TGCGCCAGTAGGGGGTTATTAAGGAACACTGAAGCTTTCTTT. It yields the protein CASRGLLRNTEAFF.

V usage is TRBV11-3 and J usage is TRBJ2-7; D is unclear. V was pared by 4 bases and J by 0 bases, with 7 bases between. The CDR3 length is 13 residues. Germline CDR1 SGHNT, CDR2 YENEEA. The CDR3 nucleotides read TGTGCCAGCAGCTCCGACATCTCCTACGAGCAGTACTTC. This sequence encodes CASSSDISYEQYF. Together with reference TRBV11-3 and TRBJ2-7, the CDR3 gives the full variable domain: EAGVVQSPRYKIIEKKQPVAFWCNPISGHNTLYWYLQNLGQGPELLIRYENEEAVDDSQLPKDRFSAERLKGVDSTLKIQPAELGDSAVYLCASSSDISYEQYFGPGTRLTVT.

The gene calls are TRBV14 and TRBJ2-7, with a weak D call TRBD2 (6 bases). The CDR3 is made up of 13 amino acids. Germline V gene lookup returns CDR1 SGHDN and CDR2 FVKESK. The V gene lost 4 bases and the J gene lost 2 bases, with 9 bases spanning the gap. Here the CDR3 DNA reads TGTGCCAGCAGCCGCGGGACGACCTACGAGCAGTACTTC. It yields the protein CASSRGTTYEQYF.

The genes are TRBV5-1 and TRBJ2-5; 7 bases are a match to TRBD1. The CDR3 length is 14 residues. Per germline, CDR1 SGHRS and CDR2 YFSETQ. The trim removed 2 bases at V and 5 bases at J, leaving 6 bases unmatched. DNA of the CDR3: TGCGCCAGCAGCTTCAAGGGGGCCTGGGAGACCCAGTACTTC. Translating gives CASSFKGAWETQYF. The complete variable domain, with remaining parts taken from reference TRBV5-1 and TRBJ2-5, reads KAGVTQTPRYLIKTRGQQVTLSCSPISGHRSVSWYQQTPGQGLQFLFEYFSETQRNKGNFPGRFSGRQFSNSRSEMNVSTLELGDSALYLCASSFKGAWETQYFGPGTRLLVL.

This chain joins TRBV13 and TRBJ2-3; D uncertain. V gave up 3 bases and J gave up 0 bases, with 4 bases separating them. CDR1 and CDR2 from the germline V gene are PRHDT and FYEKMQ (reference sequence). This CDR3 has 13 residues. The CDR3 DNA reads TGTGCCAGCAGCTTTTCTAGCACAGATACGCAGTATTTT. Translation gives CASSFSSTDTQYF.

The chain couples TRBV10-3 to TRBJ1-1, with D possibly matching TRBD1 (6 bases). The CDR3 loop spans 14 amino acids. Germline CDR1 reads ENHRY; CDR2 reads SYGVKD. V was clipped by 4 bases and J by 4 bases, with 13 bases between them. CDR3 coding DNA: TGTGCCATCAGTGCGTTAGGGGGATCCACTGAAGCTTTCTTT. It codes for CAISALGGSTEAFF.

The genes are TRBV24-1 and TRBJ2-7; D ambiguous. The germline gives CDR1 KGHDR, CDR2 SFDVKD. The CDR3 runs to 10 residues. V lost 9 bases, J lost 6 bases, and 8 bases lay in between. CDR3 sequence: CATPFSEQYF. The CDR3 nucleotides are TGTGCCACCCCTTTCTCCGAGCAGTACTTC.

The V call is TRBV7-3, the J call TRBJ2-5, with a possible D match to TRBD2 (6 bases). From germline, CDR1 is SGHTA and CDR2 FQGTGA. This CDR3 has 13 amino acids. The ends were cut back, 4 bases at V and 2 bases at J, with 8 bases in the middle. The CDR3 is CASSSGTQETQYF. CDR3 DNA: TGTGCCAGCAGCTCCGGGACTCAAGAGACCCAGTACTTC.

This chain uses TRBV15 with TRBJ2-5; D perhaps matches TRBD2 (5 bases). From germline, CDR1 is LNHNV and CDR2 YYDKDF (reference sequence). V gave up 8 bases and J gave up 5 bases, with 18 bases separating them. There are 14 residues in the CDR3. CDR3 DNA sequence: TGTGCCACCGGAGAGGTGGTAGGCGGGGAGACCCAGTACTTC. Its translation: CATGEVVGGETQYF.

This chain connects TRBV7-2 to TRBJ2-7; no clear D gene. The CDR3 is 14 residues long. Trimming removed 1 base at V and 5 bases at J, with 12 bases between. Germline CDR1 and CDR2: SGHTA and FQGNSA. CDR3 nucleotides: TGTGCCAGCAGCTTAGTGGGCAGAGAGCACGAGCAGTACTTC. Amino acid sequence: CASSLVGREHEQYF. Looking up the rest from reference TRBV7-2 and TRBJ2-7 gives the full variable domain: GAGVSQSPSNKVTEKGKDVELRCDPISGHTALYWYRQSLGQGLEFLIYFQGNSAPDKSGLPSDRFSAERTGGSVSTLTIQRTQQEDSAVYLCASSLVGREHEQYFGPGTRLTVT.

This chain uses TRBV27 with TRBJ2-3, with 7 positions matching TRBD2. J was trimmed by 0 bases and V by 8 bases; bases with no gene match: 5. This CDR3 region has 14 residues. CDR1 is MNHEY and CDR2 is SMNVEV in the germline V gene (reference sequence). The CDR3 DNA reads TGTGCCAGCGCGGGGGTCATTAGCACAGATACGCAGTATTTT. Translating it yields CASAGVISTDTQYF.

The chain combines TRBV29-1 with TRBJ2-3; 15 nucleotides match TRBD2. The V gene's germline CDR1 is SQVTM and CDR2 ANQGSEA. The CDR3 loop spans 15 amino acids. The trim removed 6 bases at V and 4 bases at J, leaving 5 bases unmatched. CDR3 amino acids: CSVLGTSGGPDTQYF. The CDR3 DNA is TGCAGCGTCCTCGGGACTAGCGGGGGGCCAGATACGCAGTATTTT.

Here the CDR3 DNA reads TGTGCCAGCTCACCCGAGAGCAATCAGCCCCAGCATTTT. The encoded protein is CASSPESNQPQHF. The V call is TRBV18, the J call TRBJ1-5; D remains unclear. Germline V gives CDR1 KGHSH, CDR2 LQKENI. Trimming left V 3 bases short and J 1 base short, with 4 bases between. The CDR3 has 13 residues.

V and J are TRBV20-1 and TRBJ2-7; the match to TRBD1 covers 8 bases. The V and J ends lost 3 bases and 1 base, in that order; junction bases with no gene match: 8. Germline assignment: CDR1 DFQATT and CDR2 SNEGSKA (reference sequence). CDR3 length: 15 amino acids. The CDR3 nucleotides are TGCAGTGCTAGTCCCATCGACAGGGGATCCTACGAGCAGTACTTC. Its protein is CSASPIDRGSYEQYF.

The chain combines TRBV11-2 with TRBJ2-1; D not resolved. This CDR3 contains 13 residues. CDR1 and CDR2 (germline): SGHAT, FQNNGV. The V end was cut by 0 bases, the J end by 7 bases, with 7 bases between. The CDR3 here is CASSLDRENEQFF. Written as DNA, the CDR3 is TGTGCCAGCAGCTTAGATCGAGAAAATGAGCAGTTCTTC.

J is TRBJ2-2 and V is TRBV5-6; D ambiguous. Between the trimmed V and J ends, which lost 3 bases and 7 bases, there was a span of 7 bases. CDR1 is SGHDT, CDR2 YYEEEE, per germline. This CDR3 has 12 residues. The CDR3 here is CASSSPSGELFF. The CDR3 DNA reads TGTGCCAGCAGCTCGCCGAGCGGGGAGCTGTTTTTT. Drawing the rest from reference TRBV5-6 and TRBJ2-2, the complete variable domain is DAGVTQSPTHLIKTRGQQVTLRCSPKSGHDTVSWYQQALGQGPQFIFQYYEEEERQRGNFPDRFSGHQFPNYSSELNVNALLLGDSALYLCASSSPSGELFFGEGSRLTVL.